The T cell receptor (beta chain) under discussion was sequenced for a study of blood T cell repertoires in COVID-19. Study at large: Material from acute and convalescent COVID-19 was sourced from the United States, Italy and Spain. T cells, B-cell-depleted T cells, or PBMCs supplied cDNA or gDNA.

Methods used by the authors: Amplified reference gene primers provided the basis for estimating nucleated cell counts. Using immunoSEQ multiplex PCR, the repertoire was profiled, and TCRdb retains in-frame clones only, with some absent. Clone size and V and J calls were adopted from that table, with D and trimming inferred from the DNA. The sample includes about 250,000 clones, roughly 84% of them seen just once. The CDR3 covers 15 residues. V lost 5 bases to trimming and J lost 6 bases; unmatched junction nucleotides: 10. Looked up from germline, CDR1 is LGHDT and CDR2 is YNNKEL (reference sequence).

The sample was peripheral blood. This clonotype was obtained from a man aged 35 to 55 with acute or convalescent COVID-19. The gene calls are TRBV3-1 (or the pseudogene TRBV3-2) and TRBJ2-7, with 10 bases that match TRBD1. As DNA, the CDR3 is TGTGCCAGCAGCTGGGCTGGGACAGGGGACCGCGAGCAGTACTTC. Its translation is CASSWAGTGDREQYF.